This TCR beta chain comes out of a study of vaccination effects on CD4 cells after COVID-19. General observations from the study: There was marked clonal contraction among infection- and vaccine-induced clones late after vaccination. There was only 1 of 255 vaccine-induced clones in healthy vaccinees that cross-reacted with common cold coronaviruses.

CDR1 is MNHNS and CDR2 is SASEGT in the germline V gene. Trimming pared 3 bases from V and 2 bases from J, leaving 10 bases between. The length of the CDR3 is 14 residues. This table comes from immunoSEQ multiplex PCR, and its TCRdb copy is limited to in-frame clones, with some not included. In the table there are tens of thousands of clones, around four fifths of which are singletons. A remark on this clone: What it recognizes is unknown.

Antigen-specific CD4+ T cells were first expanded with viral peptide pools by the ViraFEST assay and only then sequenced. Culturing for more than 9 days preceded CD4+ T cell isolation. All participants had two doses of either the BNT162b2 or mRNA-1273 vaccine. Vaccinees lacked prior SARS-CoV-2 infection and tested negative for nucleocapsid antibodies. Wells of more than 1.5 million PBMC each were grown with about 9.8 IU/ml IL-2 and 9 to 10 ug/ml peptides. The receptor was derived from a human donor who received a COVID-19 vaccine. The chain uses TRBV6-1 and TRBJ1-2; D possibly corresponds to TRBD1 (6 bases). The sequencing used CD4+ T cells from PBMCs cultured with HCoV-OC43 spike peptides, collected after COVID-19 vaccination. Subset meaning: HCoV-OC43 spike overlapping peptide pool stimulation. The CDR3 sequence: CASSEYRVNYGYTF. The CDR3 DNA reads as TGTGCCAGCAGTGAGTACAGGGTGAACTATGGCTACACCTTC.